What follows describes a single T cell receptor (beta chain). The record originates from a study of identical twins. From germline, CDR1 is MNHEY and CDR2 SVGEGT. V gave up 3 bases and J gave up 2 bases; unmatched junction bases: 4. This CDR3 is built from 16 residues. TCRdb reprocessed the 5' RACE reads via MiXCR and lists one record per CDR3 protein. The data contain under 300,000 distinct CDR3 sequences, roughly 13% of them singletons. Separately, the same data were catalogued under a study of yellow fever vaccine responses in identical twins.

The V call is TRBV6-2 or TRBV6-3, the J call TRBJ2-1; 10 bases fit TRBD1. Sequencing input: memory (CD45RO+) T cells sorted from blood. This TCR was sampled from a woman under 30 in good health. CDR3 in amino acids: CASSYTGQGAYNEQFF. The CDR3 DNA sequence: TGTGCCAGCAGTTATACCGGACAGGGGGCCTACAATGAGCAGTTCTTC.